Listed below are T cell receptor beta chains from one sample, sequenced in a study of blood T cells in healthy people across ages. TCRdb analysed the 5' RACE reads with MiXCR anew, one entry per CDR3 protein. The sample carries around 280,000 distinct CDR3 sequences, roughly 29% recorded once. The sample was blood. Receptor source: a woman in her sixties or seventies in good health. Each CDR3 is given with its conserved first and last residue. Fields, in order: CDR3 protein, CDR3 DNA, clone size, V gene, J gene, D gene. D genes are given only for firm matches. Only some rows state a clone size, as once, few, many or a class for expanded clones.

CDR3: CASSLSAKGETQYF
DNA: TGTGCCAGCAGTTTATCCGCTAAGGGAGAGACCCAGTACTTC
size: .
V: TRBV28
J: TRBJ2-5
D: .

CDR3: CASSFSRDGTQYF
DNA: TGTGCCAGCAGTTTTAGCAGGGACGGGACCCAGTACTTC
size: few
V: TRBV12-3/TRBV12-4
J: TRBJ2-5
D: .

CDR3: CSAARAGIPREAFF
DNA: TGCAGTGCTGCTCGGGCAGGGATCCCCAGGGAAGCTTTCTTT
size: .
V: TRBV20-1
J: TRBJ1-1
D: .

CDR3: CATSRDLARGGPQHF
DNA: TGTGCCACCAGCAGAGATCTCGCCCGTGGTGGGCCCCAGCATTTT
size: .
V: TRBV15
J: TRBJ1-5
D: .

CDR3: CAWSFGTDPNYGYTF
DNA: TGTGCCTGGAGTTTTGGGACAGATCCTAACTATGGCTACACCTTC
size: .
V: TRBV30
J: TRBJ1-2
D: TRBD1

CDR3: CATSRVGWGTGELFF
DNA: TGTGCCACCAGCAGAGTGGGGTGGGGCACCGGGGAGCTGTTTTTT
size: few
V: TRBV15
J: TRBJ2-2
D: .

CDR3: CSARDGGAGELFF
DNA: TGCAGTGCTAGAGATGGGGGCGCCGGGGAGCTGTTTTTT
size: few
V: TRBV20-1
J: TRBJ2-2
D: .

CDR3: CSARGLGGTQYF
DNA: TGCAGCGCCCGAGGGTTAGGCGGGACCCAGTACTTC
size: .
V: TRBV29-1
J: TRBJ2-5
D: .

CDR3: CASSLEWDVAYEQYF
DNA: TGTGCCAGCAGCTTAGAATGGGACGTAGCCTACGAGCAGTACTTC
size: few
V: TRBV7-2
J: TRBJ2-7
D: .

CDR3: CASSLTGEVSEKLFF
DNA: TGCGCCAGCAGCTTGACAGGGGAAGTGAGTGAAAAACTGTTTTTT
size: few
V: TRBV5-1
J: TRBJ1-4
D: TRBD1

CDR3: CSANQGSRHQETQYF
DNA: TGCAGTGCTAATCAGGGTTCGAGGCACCAAGAGACCCAGTACTTC
size: few
V: TRBV20-1
J: TRBJ2-5
D: .

CDR3: CSVVRQGSYNEQFF
DNA: TGCAGCGTCGTCCGTCAGGGGTCCTACAATGAGCAGTTCTTC
size: few
V: TRBV29-1
J: TRBJ2-1
D: .

CDR3: CASSPEGDSYNEQFF
DNA: TGTGCCAGCTCACCGGAGGGAGACTCCTACAATGAGCAGTTCTTC
size: .
V: TRBV18
J: TRBJ2-1
D: .

CDR3: CASSVSDRGIGALHF
DNA: TGTGCCAGCAGCGTATCCGACAGGGGTATAGGCGCCCTCCACTTT
size: few
V: TRBV9
J: TRBJ1-6
D: TRBD1

CDR3: CSVQDSYEQYF
DNA: TGCAGCGTTCAGGACAGCTACGAGCAGTACTTC
size: .
V: TRBV29-1
J: TRBJ2-7
D: .

CDR3: CASMRRAGEAGELFF
DNA: TGTGCCAGCATGAGGCGTGCGGGAGAGGCCGGGGAGCTGTTTTTT
size: .
V: TRBV7-9
J: TRBJ2-2
D: TRBD2

CDR3: CASSRGVERGYTF
DNA: TGTGCCAGCAGTAGAGGGGTAGAACGTGGCTACACCTTC
size: few
V: TRBV2
J: TRBJ1-2
D: .

CDR3: CAGLLRRQGSTEAFF
DNA: TGTGCCGGCTTACTTCGTAGACAGGGTAGCACTGAAGCTTTCTTT
size: .
V: TRBV28
J: TRBJ1-1
D: TRBD1

CDR3: CASSSPYRSSGGEEKTQYF
DNA: TGTGCCAGCAGCTCCCCGTACCGGTCTAGCGGAGGGGAGGAAAAGACCCAGTACTTC
size: .
V: TRBV13
J: TRBJ2-5
D: TRBD2

CDR3: CSARRRQGTREQYF
DNA: TGCAGTGCTAGGCGTCGACAGGGTACAAGGGAGCAGTACTTC
size: few
V: TRBV20-1
J: TRBJ2-7
D: TRBD1

CDR3: CASSLSSGTFDEQYF
DNA: TGTGCCAGCAGCTTATCTTCCGGGACATTCGACGAGCAGTACTTC
size: .
V: TRBV7-2
J: TRBJ2-7
D: .

CDR3: CASSYRSVLDEQYF
DNA: TGTGCCAGCAGTTACCGATCCGTTTTGGACGAGCAGTACTTC
size: .
V: TRBV6-2/TRBV6-3
J: TRBJ2-7
D: .

CDR3: CSVSGTGLAAPGGGTDTQYF
DNA: TGCAGCGTTTCCGGGACGGGACTAGCGGCCCCAGGAGGTGGTACAGATACGCAGTATTTT
size: many
V: TRBV29-1
J: TRBJ2-3
D: TRBD2

CDR3: CASSELAGVTSEQYF
DNA: TGCGCCAGCAGCGAACTAGCGGGAGTGACGTCCGAGCAGTACTTC
size: few
V: TRBV4-1
J: TRBJ2-7
D: TRBD2

CDR3: CATSDSGQGNEKLFF
DNA: TGTGCCACCAGTGACTCGGGACAGGGGAATGAAAAACTGTTTTTT
size: few
V: TRBV24-1
J: TRBJ1-4
D: TRBD1

CDR3: CASSHSRLTYNEQFF
DNA: TGTGCCAGCAGTCATTCGCGACTAACCTACAATGAGCAGTTCTTC
size: few
V: TRBV3-1
J: TRBJ2-1
D: .

CDR3: CASSPRLGGSGANVLTF
DNA: TGTGCCAGCAGCCCGAGGTTGGGAGGGTCTGGGGCCAACGTCCTGACTTTC
size: .
V: TRBV12-3/TRBV12-4
J: TRBJ2-6
D: TRBD2

CDR3: CASSRWGTSGVTNTGELFF
DNA: TGTGCCAGCAGCCGCTGGGGGACTAGCGGGGTTACGAACACCGGGGAGCTGTTTTTT
size: .
V: TRBV7-9
J: TRBJ2-2
D: TRBD2

CDR3: CASSFKDIANTEAFF
DNA: TGCGCCAGCAGTTTTAAGGACATTGCGAACACTGAAGCTTTCTTT
size: few
V: TRBV5-1
J: TRBJ1-1
D: .

CDR3: CSATSLGNNYEQYF
DNA: TGCAGTGCCACTAGCCTCGGGAATAACTACGAGCAGTACTTC
size: .
V: TRBV20-1
J: TRBJ2-7
D: .

CDR3: CSARDRGGQNTEAFF
DNA: TGCAGTGCTAGAGATCGAGGAGGACAGAACACTGAAGCTTTCTTT
size: few
V: TRBV20-1
J: TRBJ1-1
D: .

CDR3: CASRPPIVGNEQFF
DNA: TGTGCCAGCAGACCGCCAATTGTGGGGAATGAGCAGTTCTTC
size: .
V: TRBV6-5
J: TRBJ2-1
D: .

CDR3: CSARGNNEQFF
DNA: TGCAGTGCTAGAGGTAACAATGAGCAGTTCTTC
size: few
V: TRBV20-1
J: TRBJ2-1
D: .

CDR3: CSVEEGPGNTYEQYF
DNA: TGCAGCGTTGAAGAAGGCCCAGGGAATACCTACGAGCAGTACTTC
size: .
V: TRBV29-1
J: TRBJ2-7
D: .

CDR3: CASSFQRTLQYF
DNA: TGTGCCAGCAGCTTCCAAAGGACGCTGCAGTACTTC
size: few
V: TRBV11-2
J: TRBJ2-7
D: .

CDR3: CASSQGTSGMFF
DNA: TGTGCCAGCAGCCAGGGGACTAGCGGGATGTTCTTC
size: few
V: TRBV14
J: TRBJ2-1
D: TRBD2

CDR3: CSVGERINNEQFF
DNA: TGCAGCGTTGGGGAAAGAATTAACAATGAGCAGTTCTTC
size: few
V: TRBV29-1
J: TRBJ2-1
D: .

CDR3: CASSLGPSDGYTF
DNA: TGTGCCAGCAGTCTTGGGCCATCGGATGGCTACACCTTC
size: many
V: TRBV12-3/TRBV12-4
J: TRBJ1-2
D: .

CDR3: CASSLRAPSNNEQFF
DNA: TGTGCCAGCAGCTTGAGGGCACCATCTAACAATGAGCAGTTCTTC
size: .
V: TRBV5-6
J: TRBJ2-1
D: .

CDR3: CASSLRVLNRQNSPLHF
DNA: TGTGCCAGCAGTTTGAGGGTTCTTAATCGGCAAAATTCACCCCTCCACTTT
size: .
V: TRBV12-3/TRBV12-4
J: TRBJ1-6
D: .

CDR3: CASSYKGTVTDTQYF
DNA: TGCGCCAGCAGCTATAAGGGGACTGTCACAGATACGCAGTATTTT
size: .
V: TRBV5-1
J: TRBJ2-3
D: .

CDR3: CASGPWGANTEAFF
DNA: TGTGCCAGCGGCCCTTGGGGGGCAAACACTGAAGCTTTCTTT
size: .
V: TRBV12-3/TRBV12-4
J: TRBJ1-1
D: .

CDR3: CSAARGARRELFF
DNA: TGCAGTGCTGCCCGAGGGGCTCGGCGGGAGCTGTTTTTT
size: .
V: TRBV20-1
J: TRBJ2-2
D: .

CDR3: CASSQVAGGRASDEQFF
DNA: TGCGCCAGCAGCCAAGTTGCTGGCGGGAGGGCGTCCGATGAGCAGTTCTTC
size: few
V: TRBV4-1
J: TRBJ2-1
D: TRBD2

CDR3: CASSQDHGNQPQHF
DNA: TGTGCCAGCAGCCAAGATCATGGCAATCAGCCCCAGCATTTT
size: .
V: TRBV25-1
J: TRBJ1-5
D: .

CDR3: CSVEGVGQGGEQYF
DNA: TGCAGCGTAGAAGGGGTCGGACAGGGAGGCGAGCAGTACTTC
size: few
V: TRBV29-1
J: TRBJ2-7
D: TRBD1

CDR3: CASSPSTGQKQETQYF
DNA: TGCGCCAGCAGCCCCTCGACGGGACAGAAACAAGAGACCCAGTACTTC
size: few
V: TRBV5-1
J: TRBJ2-5
D: TRBD1

CDR3: CASSQRTGFPQETQYF
DNA: TGTGCCAGCTCGCAACGGACAGGCTTTCCTCAAGAGACCCAGTACTTC
size: .
V: TRBV18
J: TRBJ2-5
D: TRBD1

CDR3: CASSLISGDEQYF
DNA: TGTGCCAGCAGTTTGATATCAGGGGACGAGCAGTACTTC
size: .
V: TRBV28
J: TRBJ2-7
D: .

CDR3: CASSQLQTGRDGYTF
DNA: TGTGCCAGCAGCCAATTGCAGACGGGTAGAGATGGCTACACCTTC
size: few
V: TRBV3-1
J: TRBJ1-2
D: .

CDR3: CASSAINQETQYF
DNA: TGTGCCAGCAGCGCAATTAACCAAGAGACCCAGTACTTC
size: .
V: TRBV9
J: TRBJ2-5
D: .

CDR3: CAISETDASRRANVLTF
DNA: TGTGCCATCAGTGAGACGGACGCTAGTAGAAGGGCCAACGTCCTGACTTTC
size: .
V: TRBV10-3
J: TRBJ2-6
D: .

CDR3: CASSTGDGRTRTNYEQYF
DNA: TGCGCCAGCAGTACGGGGGACGGACGGACTAGGACGAACTACGAGCAGTACTTC
size: few
V: TRBV5-1
J: TRBJ2-7
D: TRBD2

CDR3: CATRKSSYNEQFF
DNA: TGTGCCACCCGGAAGAGCTCCTACAATGAGCAGTTCTTC
size: few
V: TRBV15
J: TRBJ2-1
D: .